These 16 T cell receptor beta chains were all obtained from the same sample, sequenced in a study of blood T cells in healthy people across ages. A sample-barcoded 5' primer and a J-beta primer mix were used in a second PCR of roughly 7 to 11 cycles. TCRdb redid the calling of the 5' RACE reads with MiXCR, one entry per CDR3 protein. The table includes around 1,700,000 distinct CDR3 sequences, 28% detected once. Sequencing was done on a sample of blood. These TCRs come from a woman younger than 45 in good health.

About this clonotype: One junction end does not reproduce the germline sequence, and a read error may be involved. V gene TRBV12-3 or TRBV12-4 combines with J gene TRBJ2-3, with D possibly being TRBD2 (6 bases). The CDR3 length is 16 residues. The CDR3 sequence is CASIKRRGWGTDTEYF. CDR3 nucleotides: TGTGCCAGCATCAAACGGCGGGGATGGGGCACAGATACGGAGTATTTT.

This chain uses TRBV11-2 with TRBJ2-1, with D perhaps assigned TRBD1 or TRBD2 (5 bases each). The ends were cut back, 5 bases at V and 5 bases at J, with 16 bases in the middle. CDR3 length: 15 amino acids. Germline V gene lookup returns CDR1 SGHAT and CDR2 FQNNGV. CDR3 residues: CASSARWDANNEQFF. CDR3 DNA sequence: TGTGCCAGCAGCGCCCGATGGGACGCCAACAATGAGCAGTTCTTC. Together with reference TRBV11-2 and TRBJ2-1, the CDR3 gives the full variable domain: EAGVAQSPRYKIIEKRQSVAFWCNPISGHATLYWYQQILGQGPKLLIQFQNNGVVDDSQLPKDRFSAERLKGVDSTLKIQPAKLEDSAVYLCASSARWDANNEQFFGPGTRLTVL.

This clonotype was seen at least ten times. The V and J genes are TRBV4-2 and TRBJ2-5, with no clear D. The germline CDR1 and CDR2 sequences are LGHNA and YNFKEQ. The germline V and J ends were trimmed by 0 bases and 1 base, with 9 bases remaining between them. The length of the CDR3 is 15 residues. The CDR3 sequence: CASSQEINSQETQYF. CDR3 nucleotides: TGTGCCAGCAGCCAAGAAATAAACAGCCAAGAGACCCAGTACTTC.

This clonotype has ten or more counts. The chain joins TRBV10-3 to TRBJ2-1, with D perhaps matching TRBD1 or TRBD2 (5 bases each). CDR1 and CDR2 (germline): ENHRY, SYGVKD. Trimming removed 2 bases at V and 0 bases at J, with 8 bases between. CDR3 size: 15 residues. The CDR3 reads CAISEGGRSYNEQFF. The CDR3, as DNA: TGTGCCATCAGTGAGGGGGGTCGCTCCTACAATGAGCAGTTCTTC.

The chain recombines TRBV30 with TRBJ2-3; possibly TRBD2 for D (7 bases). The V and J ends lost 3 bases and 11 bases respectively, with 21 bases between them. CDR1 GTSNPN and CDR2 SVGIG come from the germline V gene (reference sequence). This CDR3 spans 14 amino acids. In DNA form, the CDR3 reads TGTGCCTGGAGATGGGGGAGGGCCCCAGGGGAGCAGTATTTT. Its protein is CAWRWGRAPGEQYF.

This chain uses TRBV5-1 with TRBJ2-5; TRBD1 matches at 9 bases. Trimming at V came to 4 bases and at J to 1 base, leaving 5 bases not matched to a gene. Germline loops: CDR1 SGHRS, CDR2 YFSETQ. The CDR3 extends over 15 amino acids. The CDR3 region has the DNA TGCGCCAGCAGCGTGACAGGGGGTTCCCAAGAGACCCAGTACTTC. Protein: CASSVTGGSQETQYF.

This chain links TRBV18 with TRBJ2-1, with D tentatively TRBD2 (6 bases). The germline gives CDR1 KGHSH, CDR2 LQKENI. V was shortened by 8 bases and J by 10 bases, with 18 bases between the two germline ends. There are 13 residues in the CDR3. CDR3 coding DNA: TGTGCCAGCCGATTTACCGAAGGAGGGGAGCAGTTCTTC. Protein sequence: CASRFTEGGEQFF.

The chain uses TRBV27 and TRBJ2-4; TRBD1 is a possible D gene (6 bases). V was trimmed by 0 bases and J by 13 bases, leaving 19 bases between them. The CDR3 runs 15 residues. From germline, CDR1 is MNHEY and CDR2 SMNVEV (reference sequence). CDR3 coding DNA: TGTGCCAGCAGTTTATCAGGGACAACCCCTCTTGAGCAGTACTTC. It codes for CASSLSGTTPLEQYF.

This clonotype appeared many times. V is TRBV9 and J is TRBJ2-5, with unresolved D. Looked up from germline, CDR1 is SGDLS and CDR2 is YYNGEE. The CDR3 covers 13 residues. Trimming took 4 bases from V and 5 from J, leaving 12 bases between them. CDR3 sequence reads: CASSLEDRETQYF. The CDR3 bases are TGTGCCAGCAGCCTCGAGGATCGGGAGACCCAGTACTTC.

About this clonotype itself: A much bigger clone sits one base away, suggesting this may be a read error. CDR3 sequence reads: CASGGGGGYTF. The DNA of the CDR3 is TGTGCCAGCGGTGGAGGGGGAGGCTACACCTTC. This sequence joins TRBV25-1 and TRBJ1-2, with a possible D match to TRBD1 (6 bases). Germline values: CDR1 MGHDK, CDR2 SYGVNS. The V end lost 8 bases, the J end lost 8 bases, and 12 bases lay between the germline ends. This CDR3 region has 11 residues.

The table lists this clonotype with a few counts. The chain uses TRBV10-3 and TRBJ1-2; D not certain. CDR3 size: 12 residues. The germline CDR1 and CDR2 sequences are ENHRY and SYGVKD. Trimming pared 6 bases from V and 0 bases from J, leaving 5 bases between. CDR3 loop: CAISQTNYGYTF. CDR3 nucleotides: TGTGCCATCAGCCAAACTAACTATGGCTACACCTTC.

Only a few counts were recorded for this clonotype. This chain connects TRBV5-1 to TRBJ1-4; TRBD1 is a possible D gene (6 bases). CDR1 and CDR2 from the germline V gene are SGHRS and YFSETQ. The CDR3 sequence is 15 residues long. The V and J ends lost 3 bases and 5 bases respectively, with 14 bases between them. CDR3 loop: CASSSGGAYNEKLFF. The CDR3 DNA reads TGCGCCAGCAGCTCGGGGGGGGCCTACAATGAAAAACTGTTTTTT.

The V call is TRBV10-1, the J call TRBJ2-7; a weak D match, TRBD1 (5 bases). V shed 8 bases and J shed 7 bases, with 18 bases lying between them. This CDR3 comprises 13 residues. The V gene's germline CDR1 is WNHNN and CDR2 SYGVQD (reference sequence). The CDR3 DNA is TGCGCCAGCCAGGGTGAAAACTACAATGAGCAGTACTTC. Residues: CASQGENYNEQYF.

The CDR3 loop reads CASSPQGGRGGNQPQHF. CDR3 bases: TGTGCCAGCAGCCCCCAGGGGGGGCGCGGGGGCAATCAGCCCCAGCATTTT. The genes are TRBV14 and TRBJ1-5; 7 positions match TRBD1. The CDR3 has 17 residues. Germline CDR1 and CDR2: SGHDN and FVKESK. Germline trimming cut 4 bases from V and 2 bases from J; bases unmatched to any gene: 11.

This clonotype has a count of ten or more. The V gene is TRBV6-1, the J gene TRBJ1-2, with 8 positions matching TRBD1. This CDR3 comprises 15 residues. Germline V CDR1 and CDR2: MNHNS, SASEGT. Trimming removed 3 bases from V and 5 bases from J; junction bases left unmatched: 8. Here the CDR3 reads CASSDTGQGEYGYTF. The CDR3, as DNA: TGTGCCAGCAGTGACACCGGACAGGGCGAGTATGGCTACACCTTC.

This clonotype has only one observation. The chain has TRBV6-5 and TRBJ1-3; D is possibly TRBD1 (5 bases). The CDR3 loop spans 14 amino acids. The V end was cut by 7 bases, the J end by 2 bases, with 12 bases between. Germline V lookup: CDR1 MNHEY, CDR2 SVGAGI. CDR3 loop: CASKRGLAGNTIYF. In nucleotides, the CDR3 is TGTGCCAGCAAAAGGGGTTTAGCTGGAAACACCATATATTTT.